These 20 T cell receptor beta chains were sequenced from one sample in a study of CD8 T cells in Susac syndrome. An amount of RNA that ranged from roughly 0.45 to 1 ug was reverse transcribed with random hexamers. TCRdb reprocessed the immunoSEQ multiplex PCR reads via MiXCR and lists one record per CDR3 protein. The sample has almost 450,000 distinct CDR3 sequences, more than 80% seen once; the top ten hold approximately 0.12%. The sequenced material came from CD8+ T cells from PBMCs. These receptors originate from a human donor with multiple sclerosis.

Here the CDR3 reads CAWSGSYEQYF. The CDR3 bases are TGTGCCTGGAGTGGTTCCTACGAGCAGTACTTC. The chain combines TRBV30 with TRBJ2-7; D unclear. Germline V gene sequence: CDR1 GTSNPN, CDR2 SVGIG (reference sequence). The V end lost 1 base, the J end lost 1 base, and 2 bases lay between the germline ends. This CDR3 comprises 11 residues.

This clonotype is a singleton in its sample. J is TRBJ1-1 and V is TRBV4-1, with TRBD1 matching 7 bases. Germline V gene data show CDR1 as MGHRA and CDR2 as YSYEKL. This CDR3 has 15 residues. V gave up 0 bases and J gave up 3 bases; unmatched junction bases: 4. The CDR3 DNA reads as TGCGCCAGCAGCCAAGAGGAAACAGGGGACACTGAAGCTTTCTTT. Amino acid sequence: CASSQEETGDTEAFF.

CDR3 DNA: TGCAGTGCTAGAGATAACGGAAGATTGCTAGCGGGCCCGGAAGAGACCCAGTACTTC. Translated: CSARDNGRLLAGPEETQYF. This chain uses TRBV20-1 with TRBJ2-5; the match to TRBD2 covers 8 bases. Germline V gene lookup returns CDR1 DFQATT and CDR2 SNEGSKA (reference sequence). This CDR3 comprises 19 residues. V was clipped by 0 bases and J by 3 bases; unmatched bases: 18.

The chain combines TRBV5-1 with TRBJ1-1, with D perhaps matching TRBD1 (5 bases). The germline V gene encodes CDR1 SGHRS and CDR2 YFSETQ. V dropped 0 bases and J dropped 5 bases, with 14 bases sitting between them. The CDR3 sequence is 15 residues long. CDR3 protein: CASSLDQGIITEAFF. Written as DNA, the CDR3 is TGCGCCAGCAGCTTGGACCAGGGAATAATAACTGAAGCTTTCTTT.

This sequence joins TRBV7-2 and TRBJ2-7; 9 bases are shared with TRBD1. CDR3 size: 15 residues. Germline CDR1 reads SGHTA; CDR2 reads FQGNSA. Trimming at V came to 4 bases and at J to 3 bases, leaving 7 bases not matched to a gene. This chain's CDR3 is CASSSRDRVVYEQYF. The DNA for the CDR3 is TGTGCCAGCAGCTCCCGGGACAGGGTAGTCTACGAGCAGTACTTC.

The chain links TRBV28 to TRBJ1-4; D unclear. Germline V CDR1 and CDR2: MDHEN, SYDVKM. The CDR3 is made up of 14 amino acids. V lost 4 bases, J lost 12 bases, and 18 bases lay in between. CDR3 in amino acids: CASSYTARPWELFF. The CDR3, as DNA: TGTGCCAGCAGTTATACGGCAAGACCCTGGGAACTGTTTTTT.

V usage is TRBV28 and J usage is TRBJ2-5; 8 bases map to TRBD2. The CDR3 loop spans 13 amino acids. Germline V lookup: CDR1 MDHEN, CDR2 SYDVKM. The CDR3 here is CSESGSLRETQYF. In DNA form, the CDR3 reads TGTTCCGAGAGCGGGAGTCTCCGAGAGACCCAGTACTTC.

The chain links TRBV7-9 to TRBJ1-1; D not resolved. CDR3 length equals 14 residues. Germline V gives CDR1 SEHNR, CDR2 FQNEAQ (reference sequence). V gave up 5 bases and J gave up 1 base, with 11 bases separating them. In DNA form, the CDR3 reads TGTGCCAGCAGCCCTGTCCGGACGAACACTGAAGCTTTCTTT. It yields the protein CASSPVRTNTEAFF.

The chain recombines TRBV2 with TRBJ2-7; a possible D gene is TRBD2 (6 bases). The CDR3 runs to 15 residues. V lost 2 bases, J lost 2 bases, and 13 bases lay in between. Germline V gene lookup returns CDR1 SNHLY and CDR2 FYNNEI. The CDR3 region has the DNA TGTGCCAGCAGTGAATCTGCGGGAAGCGCCTACGAGCAGTACTTC. Protein product: CASSESAGSAYEQYF.

The chain couples TRBV30 to TRBJ2-7; 10 nucleotides match TRBD2. The V gene end was trimmed by 5 bases and the J gene end by 3 bases; junction bases not matched to a gene: 7. The CDR3 totals 14 residues. Germline V gives CDR1 GTSNPN, CDR2 SVGIG (reference sequence). The CDR3 DNA is TGTGCCTGGGGGTTGAGGACTAGCGGCTACGAGCAGTACTTC. The encoded protein is CAWGLRTSGYEQYF.

V usage is TRBV7-9 and J usage is TRBJ1-3, with TRBD1 matching over 7 bases. The germline CDR1 and CDR2 sequences are SEHNR and FQNEAQ (reference sequence). J was trimmed by 4 bases and V by 5 bases; bases with no gene match: 11. The CDR3 extends over 16 amino acids. CDR3 residues: CASSPPGQGGGNTIYF. The CDR3 coding sequence is TGTGCCAGCAGCCCCCCCGGACAAGGGGGCGGAAACACCATATATTTT.

The rearrangement links TRBV6-6 to TRBJ1-3; 8 nucleotides agree with TRBD1. Looked up from germline, CDR1 is MNHNY and CDR2 is SVGAGI (reference sequence). V trimming: 4 bases; J trimming: 0 bases; junction bases outside the gene matches: 5. The CDR3 totals 16 residues. CDR3 sequence (DNA): TGTGCCAGCAGTTCGGACAGGGAAAGCTCTGGAAACACCATATATTTT. This translates into CASSSDRESSGNTIYF.

Note on this clonotype: The conserved phenylalanine or tryptophan normally closing the CDR3 is absent here, so this likely arose from a read error. The rearrangement links TRBV6-1 to TRBJ1-1; unclear D gene. From germline, CDR1 is MNHNS and CDR2 SASEGT. The CDR3 is 13 residues long. Deletions cut 3 bases from V and 7 bases from J, with 12 bases between. The CDR3 loop is CASSDSNSLEAFL. CDR3 nucleotide sequence: TGTGCCAGCAGTGATAGTAACAGCCTTGAAGCTTTCCTT.

The chain combines TRBV4-1 with TRBJ2-5; no firm D call. The CDR3 consists of 14 residues. Germline CDR1 and CDR2: MGHRA and YSYEKL. The V end lost 4 bases, the J end lost 1 base, and 10 bases lay between the germline ends. Written as DNA, the CDR3 is TGCGCCAGCAGCCCTATCGGCGGCCAAGAGACCCAGTACTTC. Its translation: CASSPIGGQETQYF.

The chain has TRBV27 and TRBJ2-1; D gene ambiguous. The CDR3 sequence is 12 residues long. Trimming stripped 5 bases from V and 6 bases from J, with 8 bases between. Germline V CDR1 and CDR2: MNHEY, SMNVEV (reference sequence). The CDR3, as DNA: TGTGCCAGCAGTCCTCAGTCCAATGAGCAGTTCTTC. Translation: CASSPQSNEQFF.

This clonotype has more than one count but fewer than ten. The J gene is TRBJ1-5, the V gene TRBV6-1; possibly TRBD1 for D (6 bases). Trimming pared 6 bases from V and 0 bases from J, leaving 18 bases between. Germline CDR1 reads MNHNS; CDR2 reads SASEGT. The CDR3 totals 17 residues. The CDR3 is CASRPGHGRYSNQPQHF. CDR3 coding DNA: TGTGCCAGCAGGCCGGGACACGGACGGTATAGCAATCAGCCCCAGCATTTT.

This clonotype appeared a single time. This chain connects TRBV27 to TRBJ2-1; 10 bases match TRBD1. With V trimmed by 6 bases and J by 9 bases, 8 bases remained unmatched. Germline V CDR1 and CDR2: MNHEY, SMNVEV (reference sequence). CDR3 length: 14 amino acids. The DNA of the CDR3 is TGTGCCAGCAGCAGGACAGGGGGGCCTGGTGAGCAGTTCTTC. The encoded protein is CASSRTGGPGEQFF.

V usage is TRBV27 and J usage is TRBJ2-7; D gene uncertain. The germline gives CDR1 MNHEY, CDR2 SMNVEV (reference sequence). Trimming removed 0 bases at V and 0 bases at J, with 12 bases between. CDR3 length: 16 amino acids. CDR3 sequence: CASSLSNPESSYEQYF. CDR3 DNA: TGTGCCAGCAGTTTATCGAATCCTGAGAGCTCCTACGAGCAGTACTTC.

The rearrangement uses TRBV11-2 and TRBJ1-1; D uncertain. The CDR3 length is 15 residues. Trimming pared 1 base from V and 4 bases from J, leaving 13 bases between. Germline V gene lookup returns CDR1 SGHAT and CDR2 FQNNGV. The CDR3 nucleotides read TGTGCCAGCAGCTTAGCGGGCCCCCAGAGCACTGAAGCTTTCTTT. Protein: CASSLAGPQSTEAFF.

The chain combines TRBV15 with TRBJ2-3; D is unclear. Germline CDR1 LNHNV, CDR2 YYDKDF (reference sequence). The V end was cut by 1 base, the J end by 1 base, with 12 bases between. This CDR3 is built from 16 residues. The CDR3 region is CATSRVNSPGTDTQYF. As DNA, the CDR3 is TGTGCCACCAGCAGAGTCAACTCCCCGGGCACAGATACGCAGTATTTT.